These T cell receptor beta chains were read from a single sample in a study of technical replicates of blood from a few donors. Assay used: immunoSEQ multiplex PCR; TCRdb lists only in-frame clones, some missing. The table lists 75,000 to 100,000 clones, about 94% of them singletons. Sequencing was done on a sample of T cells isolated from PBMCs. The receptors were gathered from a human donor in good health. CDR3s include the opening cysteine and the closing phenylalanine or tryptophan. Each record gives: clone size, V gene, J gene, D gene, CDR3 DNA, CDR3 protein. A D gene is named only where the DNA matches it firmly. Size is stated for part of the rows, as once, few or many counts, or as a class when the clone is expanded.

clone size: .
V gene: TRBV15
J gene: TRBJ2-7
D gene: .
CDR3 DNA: TGTGCCACCAGCGGGTCGGACAGCTACGAGCAGTACTTC
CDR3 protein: CATSGSDSYEQYF

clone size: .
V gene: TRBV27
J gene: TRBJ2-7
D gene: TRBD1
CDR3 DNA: TGTGCCAGCAGTCCGGACAGGGCTTCAACTCGGGAGCAGTACTTC
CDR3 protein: CASSPDRASTREQYF

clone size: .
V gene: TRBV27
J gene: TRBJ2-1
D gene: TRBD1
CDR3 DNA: TGTGCCAGCAGCTTAGGCCCTGGGACAGGGGTCTACAATGAGCAGTTCTTC
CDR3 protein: CASSLGPGTGVYNEQFF

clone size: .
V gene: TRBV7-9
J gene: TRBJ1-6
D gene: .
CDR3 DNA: TGTGCCAGCAGCTTACGGGGTACATTTACTAATTCACCCCTCCACTTT
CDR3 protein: CASSLRGTFTNSPLHF

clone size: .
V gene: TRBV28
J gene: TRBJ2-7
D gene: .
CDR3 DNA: TGTGCCAGCGGGGTCGGGGCCTACGAGCAGTACTTC
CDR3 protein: CASGVGAYEQYF

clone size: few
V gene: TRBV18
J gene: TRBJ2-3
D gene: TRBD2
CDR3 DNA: TGTGCCAGCTCTTGGACTAGCGGGGGTAGGACAGATACGCAGTATTTT
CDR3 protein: CASSWTSGGRTDTQYF

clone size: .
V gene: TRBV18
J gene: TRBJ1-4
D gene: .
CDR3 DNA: TGTGCCAGCTCACCCCAGGATGAAAAACTGTTTTTT
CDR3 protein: CASSPQDEKLFF

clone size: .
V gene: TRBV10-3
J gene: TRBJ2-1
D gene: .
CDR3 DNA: TGTGCCATCCGTCCTGGAGCGGGTGGTAACAATGAGCAGTTCTTC
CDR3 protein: CAIRPGAGGNNEQFF

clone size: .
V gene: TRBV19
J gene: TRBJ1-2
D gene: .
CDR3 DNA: TGTGCCAGTAGTATGCCCCCACAGGGTTTCTATGGCTACACCTTC
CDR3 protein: CASSMPPQGFYGYTF

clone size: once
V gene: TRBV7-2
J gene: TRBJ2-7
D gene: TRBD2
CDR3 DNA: TGTGCCAGCAGCTTAACCGGACTAGCGGCCTACGAGCAGTACTTC
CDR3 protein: CASSLTGLAAYEQYF

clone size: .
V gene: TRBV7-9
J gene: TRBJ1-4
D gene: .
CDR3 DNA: TGTGCCAGCAGCTTAGGGGACACGATTTTAGAAAAACTGTTTTTT
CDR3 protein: CASSLGDTILEKLFF

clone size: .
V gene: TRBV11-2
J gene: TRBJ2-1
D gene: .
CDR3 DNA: TGTGCCAGCAGCTTAGGCCCGACTAGTGTGAGAAATGAGCAGTTCTTC
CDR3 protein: CASSLGPTSVRNEQFF

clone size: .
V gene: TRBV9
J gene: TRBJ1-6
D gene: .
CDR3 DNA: TGTGCCAGCAGCGCTATCTTTAATTCACCCCTCCACTTT
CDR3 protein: CASSAIFNSPLHF

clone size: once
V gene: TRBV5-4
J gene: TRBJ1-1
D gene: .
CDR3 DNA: TGTGCCAGCAGCATACCATCGACAGGGAACACTGAAGCTTTCTTT
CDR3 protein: CASSIPSTGNTEAFF

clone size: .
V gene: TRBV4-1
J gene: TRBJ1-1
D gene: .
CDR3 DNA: TGCGCCAGCAGCCAACAGGACACGAACACTGAAGCTTTCTTT
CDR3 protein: CASSQQDTNTEAFF

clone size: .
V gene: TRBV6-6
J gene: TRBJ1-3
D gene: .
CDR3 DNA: TGTGCCAGCAGTTTATCGGGGGTCCTTTCTGGAAACACCATATATTTT
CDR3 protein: CASSLSGVLSGNTIYF

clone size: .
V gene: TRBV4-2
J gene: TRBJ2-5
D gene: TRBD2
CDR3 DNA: TGTGCCAGCCGACTAGCGGGAGACCAAGAGACCCAGTACTTC
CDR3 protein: CASRLAGDQETQYF

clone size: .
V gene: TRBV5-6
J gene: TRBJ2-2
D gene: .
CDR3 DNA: TGTGCCAGCAGCTTTCCGGCCGGGGCAGGGGTGTCCGGGGAGCTGTTTTTT
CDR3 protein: CASSFPAGAGVSGELFF

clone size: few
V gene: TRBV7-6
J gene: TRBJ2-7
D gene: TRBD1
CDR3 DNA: TGTGCCAGCAGCCCTCCGGGACAGGGTTTCCACGAGCAGTACTTC
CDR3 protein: CASSPPGQGFHEQYF

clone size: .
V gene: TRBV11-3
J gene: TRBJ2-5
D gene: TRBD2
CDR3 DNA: TGTGCCAGCAGCTTAGATCTGCTAGCGGGGACTCAAGAGACCCAGTACTTC
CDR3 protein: CASSLDLLAGTQETQYF

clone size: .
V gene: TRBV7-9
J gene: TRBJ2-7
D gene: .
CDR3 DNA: TGTGCCACCTATGGAGGGGATTCCTCCTACGAGCAGTACTTC
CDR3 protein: CATYGGDSSYEQYF

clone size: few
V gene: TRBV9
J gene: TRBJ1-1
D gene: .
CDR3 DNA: TGTGCCAGCAGCGTAGGAGGGATGACTGAAGCTTTCTTT
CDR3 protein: CASSVGGMTEAFF

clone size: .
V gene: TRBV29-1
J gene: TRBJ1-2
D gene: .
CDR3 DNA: TGCAGCGTTGGGAGTCGACAGCCTAACTATGGCTACACCTTC
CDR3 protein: CSVGSRQPNYGYTF

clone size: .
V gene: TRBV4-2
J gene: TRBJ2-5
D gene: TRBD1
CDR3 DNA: TGTGCCAGCAGCCAAGGGGACAGGGATCAAGAGACCCAGTACTTC
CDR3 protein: CASSQGDRDQETQYF

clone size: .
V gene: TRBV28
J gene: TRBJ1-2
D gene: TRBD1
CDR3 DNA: TGTGCCAGCACGGGACAGGCCCTACGAAACTATGGCTACACCTTC
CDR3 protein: CASTGQALRNYGYTF

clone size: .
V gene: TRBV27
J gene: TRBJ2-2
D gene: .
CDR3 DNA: TGTGCCAGCAGATCCACCCCCCAGGGCGCCGGGGAGCTGTTTTTT
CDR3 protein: CASRSTPQGAGELFF

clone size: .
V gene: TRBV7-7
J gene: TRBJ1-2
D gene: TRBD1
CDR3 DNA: TGTGCTAGCAGCTTATTGTTTTTTGACAGGGGTGGCTACACCTTC
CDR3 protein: CASSLLFFDRGGYTF

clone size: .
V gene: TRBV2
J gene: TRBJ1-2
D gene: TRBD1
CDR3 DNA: TGTGCCAGCAGGGCACAGGGGTACTATGGCTACACCTTC
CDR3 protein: CASRAQGYYGYTF

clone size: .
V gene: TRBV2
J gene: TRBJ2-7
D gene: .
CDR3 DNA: TGTGCCAGCAGTGATAGGCCCCCCCAAGGGGTGGGATACGAGCAGTACTTC
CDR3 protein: CASSDRPPQGVGYEQYF

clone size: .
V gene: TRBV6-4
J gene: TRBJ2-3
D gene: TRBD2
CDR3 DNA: TGTGCCAGCAGTCGGACTAGCGGGGACACAGATACGCAGTATTTT
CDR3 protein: CASSRTSGDTDTQYF

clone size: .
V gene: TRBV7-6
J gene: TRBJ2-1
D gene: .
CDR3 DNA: TGTGCCAGCAGCCCCCCAGGGTTGGAGTGGAATGAGCAGTTCTTC
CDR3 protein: CASSPPGLEWNEQFF

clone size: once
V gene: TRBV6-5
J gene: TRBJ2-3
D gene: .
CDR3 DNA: TGTGCCAGCAGTTCGGCAGCGACGCCTTGGTATTTT
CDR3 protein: CASSSAATPWYF

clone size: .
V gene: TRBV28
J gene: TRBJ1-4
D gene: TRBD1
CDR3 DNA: TGTGCCAGCAGTGAACCGGGACAGGGGGAAATGTTTTTT
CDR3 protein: CASSEPGQGEMFF

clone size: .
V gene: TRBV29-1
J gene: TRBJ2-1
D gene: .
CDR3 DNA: TGCAGCTTCAACTACAGGATCTCCTACAATGAGCAGTTCTTC
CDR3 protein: CSFNYRISYNEQFF

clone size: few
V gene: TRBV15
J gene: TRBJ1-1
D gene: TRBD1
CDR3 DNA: TGTGCCACCAGCAGAGTCCGGACAGGCCTCACTGAAGCTTTCTTT
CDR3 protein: CATSRVRTGLTEAFF

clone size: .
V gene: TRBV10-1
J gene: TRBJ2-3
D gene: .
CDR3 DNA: TGCGCCAGTGCGGGTGCCCTTCAAGATACGCAGTATTTT
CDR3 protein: CASAGALQDTQYF

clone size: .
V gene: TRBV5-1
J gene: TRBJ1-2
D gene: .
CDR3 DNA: TGCGCCAGCAGCTTGCAGGGATCCTATGGCTACACCTTC
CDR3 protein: CASSLQGSYGYTF

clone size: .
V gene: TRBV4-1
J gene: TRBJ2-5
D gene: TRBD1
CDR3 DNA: TGCGCCAGCAGCAGTCGACAGGGTCGACAACGGGAGACCCAGTACTTC
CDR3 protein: CASSSRQGRQRETQYF

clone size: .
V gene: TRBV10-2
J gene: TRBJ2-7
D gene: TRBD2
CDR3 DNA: TGCGCCAGCAGTGAGTTGAGCGGGAGGATCCACGAGCAGTACTTC
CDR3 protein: CASSELSGRIHEQYF

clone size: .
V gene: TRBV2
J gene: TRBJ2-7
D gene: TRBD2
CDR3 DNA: TGTGCCAGCAGAGCTGGACTAGCGGCAAACCGAAACTACGAGCAGTACTTC
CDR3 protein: CASRAGLAANRNYEQYF

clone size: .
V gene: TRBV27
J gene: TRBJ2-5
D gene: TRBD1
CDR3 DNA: TGTGCCAGCAGGATTCCGGGACAGGGGGCGATCACCCAAGAGACCCAGTACTTC
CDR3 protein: CASRIPGQGAITQETQYF

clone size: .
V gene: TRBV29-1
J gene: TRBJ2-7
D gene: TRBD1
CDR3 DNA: TGCAGCGTAGCGGACAGGGCCCTCTACGAGCAGTACTTC
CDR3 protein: CSVADRALYEQYF